The 21 T cell receptor beta chains in this list originate from one sample, sequenced in a study of OX40 agonist ivuxolimab in advanced cancers. Libraries were prepared by immunoSEQ multiplex PCR; TCRdb keeps only in-frame clonotypes and omits some of them. The sample has roughly 80,000 clones, 70% to 90% seen once; the top ten hold around 0.88%. The starting material was CD4+ or CD8+ T cells sorted from blood, obtained in a trial of the OX40 agonist ivuxolimab. All receptors derive from an adult with an advanced solid tumor such as melanoma, head and neck, liver or kidney cancer.

The chain is built from TRBV19 and TRBJ1-1, with a possible D match to TRBD1 (5 bases). Germline V CDR1 and CDR2: LNHDA, SQIVND (reference sequence). The CDR3 is 15 residues long. The ends were cut back, 0 bases at V and 4 bases at J, with 12 bases in the middle. The CDR3 nucleotides read TGTGCCAGTAGTATAGATGGGACCAGAGGCACTGAAGCTTTCTTT. Amino acid sequence: CASSIDGTRGTEAFF.

The chain has TRBV6-5 and TRBJ1-5; perhaps TRBD1 as D (5 bases). Germline loops: CDR1 MNHEY, CDR2 SVGAGI. This CDR3 has 15 residues. Trimming left V 0 bases short and J 7 bases short, with 13 bases between. The CDR3 DNA sequence: TGTGCCAGCAGTTACTCCCCAGGGCGTAGGCAGCCCCAGCATTTT. It is translated as CASSYSPGRRQPQHF.

The chain joins TRBV7-9 to TRBJ1-1; D gene unclear. CDR1 SEHNR and CDR2 FQNEAQ come from the germline V gene (reference sequence). With 0 bases removed from V and 5 bases from J, the gap between germline ends came to 13 bases. The CDR3 has 15 amino acids. The CDR3 reads CASSLAGSGGTEAFF. CDR3 coding DNA: TGTGCCAGCAGCTTAGCAGGGTCGGGAGGGACTGAAGCTTTCTTT.

CDR3 nucleotide sequence: TGTGCCAGCAACTCGGGACAGGCGGAGACCCAGTACTTC. Translated, it gives CASNSGQAETQYF. The chain combines TRBV9 with TRBJ2-5; 8 nucleotides match TRBD1. Per the germline V gene, CDR1 is SGDLS and CDR2 is YYNGEE. The ends lost 6 bases at V and 5 bases at J; junction bases unmatched: 6. The CDR3 contains 13 residues.

This clone occurred once. The genes are TRBV18 and TRBJ1-3; D remains unclear. The CDR3 has 15 amino acids. V shed 2 bases and J shed 0 bases, with 8 bases lying between them. The germline V gene encodes CDR1 KGHSH and CDR2 LQKENI. DNA for the CDR3: TGTGCCAGCTCACCAAGCGATGACTCTGGAAACACCATATATTTT. This sequence encodes CASSPSDDSGNTIYF.

The rearrangement uses TRBV4-3 and TRBJ1-3, with 9 bases that match TRBD1. The CDR3 spans 16 residues. V shed 0 bases and J 7 bases; nucleotides not matched to a gene: 7. Germline assignment: CDR1 LGHNA and CDR2 YSLEER. The CDR3 DNA is TGCGCCAGCAGCCAAGAATGGGACAGGGAGTGGAACACCATATATTTT. Protein sequence: CASSQEWDREWNTIYF.

The rearrangement uses TRBV7-3 and TRBJ2-1, with TRBD2 as a possible D gene (7 bases). The CDR3 runs to 14 residues. The V gene lost 2 bases and the J gene lost 5 bases, with 10 bases spanning the gap. Looked up from germline, CDR1 is SGHTA and CDR2 is FQGTGA. DNA for the CDR3: TGTGCCAGCAGCTTAGCGGGGGCCAACAATGAGCAGTTCTTC. This gives the protein CASSLAGANNEQFF.

This clone was seen only once. This rearrangement joins TRBV9 to TRBJ2-2, with D hard to call. The V end was cut by 0 bases, the J end by 7 bases, with 13 bases between. Germline CDR1 SGDLS, CDR2 YYNGEE. The CDR3 loop spans 15 amino acids. The CDR3 region is CASSVVPMKGGELFF. CDR3 in DNA: TGTGCCAGCAGCGTAGTCCCTATGAAGGGCGGGGAGCTGTTTTTT.

V is TRBV19 and J is TRBJ2-1; maybe TRBD2 (5 bases). CDR1 is LNHDA and CDR2 is SQIVND in the germline V gene (reference sequence). The CDR3 extends over 11 amino acids. V was cut by 3 bases and J by 9 bases, with 6 bases left in between. CDR3 sequence reads: CASSIRGEQFF. The CDR3 nucleotides are TGTGCCAGTAGTATCCGGGGTGAGCAGTTCTTC. The whole variable domain, remainder taken from reference TRBV19 and TRBJ2-1, is DGGITQSPKYLFRKEGQNVTLSCEQNLNHDAMYWYRQDPGQGLRLIYYSQIVNDFQKGDIAEGYSVSREKKESFPLTVTSAQKNPTAFYLCASSIRGEQFFGPGTRLTVL.

The chain couples TRBV4-2 to TRBJ2-2; maybe TRBD2 (5 bases). The CDR3 is 15 amino acids. Germline V lookup: CDR1 LGHNA, CDR2 YNFKEQ. V lost 7 bases to trimming and J lost 8 bases, with 20 bases between them. CDR3 DNA sequence: TGTGCCAGCACCAACCGCTTTAGGGAGCGAGGGGAGCTGTTTTTT. This sequence encodes CASTNRFRERGELFF.

This chain uses TRBV5-1 with TRBJ2-1; the match to TRBD1 covers 8 bases. There are 14 residues in the CDR3. V trimming: 3 bases; J trimming: 8 bases; junction bases outside the gene matches: 7. Germline V gives CDR1 SGHRS, CDR2 YFSETQ. CDR3 residues: CASSSGAGGDEQFF. The CDR3 region has the DNA TGCGCCAGCAGCTCCGGGGCAGGGGGCGATGAGCAGTTCTTC.

This clone was detected only once. The rearrangement uses TRBV4-2 and TRBJ2-2; unclear D gene. The CDR3 covers 15 residues. The V end was cut by 4 bases, the J end by 1 base, with 10 bases between. Germline-derived CDR1 and CDR2 are LGHNA and YNFKEQ. CDR3: CASSLYWENTGELFF. The CDR3 DNA follows: TGTGCCAGCAGCCTTTATTGGGAGAACACCGGGGAGCTGTTTTTT.

The CDR3 DNA reads as TGTGCCAGCTCCTCCCCCCAGGGTCAGGGGCTGTACGAGCAGTACTTC. Amino acids: CASSSPQGQGLYEQYF. The rearrangement links TRBV18 to TRBJ2-7; a possible D gene is TRBD1 (6 bases). The CDR3 is 16 amino acids. CDR1 and CDR2 from the germline V gene are KGHSH and LQKENI. Trimming shortened V by 6 bases and J by 4 bases, and 22 bases separated the two germline ends.

The chain has TRBV2 and TRBJ1-1; D is perhaps TRBD1 (5 bases). Looked up from germline, CDR1 is SNHLY and CDR2 is FYNNEI. V lost 8 bases and J lost 4, with 17 bases in between. CDR3 length equals 14 residues. The CDR3 loop reads CASGQGGTGTEAFF. CDR3 nucleotides: TGTGCCAGCGGCCAAGGAGGGACGGGCACTGAAGCTTTCTTT.

This clone has only a few counts. V usage is TRBV25-1 and J usage is TRBJ2-7, with a weak D call TRBD1 (6 bases). Germline-derived CDR1 and CDR2 are MGHDK and SYGVNS. The CDR3 covers 16 residues. With 5 bases removed from V and 0 bases from J, the gap between germline ends came to 17 bases. CDR3 in DNA: TGTGCCAGCAGTACCACAGGGCTCTTCACCTCCTACGAGCAGTACTTC. It is translated as CASSTTGLFTSYEQYF.

CDR3 region: CAIGRQHYEQYF. The CDR3, as DNA: TGTGCCATCGGGAGACAACACTACGAGCAGTACTTC. The chain employs TRBV10-3 and TRBJ2-7; a possible D gene is TRBD2 (5 bases). Trimming left V 8 bases short and J 3 bases short, with 11 bases between. Germline CDR1 ENHRY, CDR2 SYGVKD. The CDR3 consists of 12 residues.

The V and J genes are TRBV27 and TRBJ1-1, with TRBD1 as a possible D gene (6 bases). From germline, CDR1 is MNHEY and CDR2 SMNVEV (reference sequence). The CDR3 loop spans 14 amino acids. Trimming pared 4 bases from V and 0 bases from J, leaving 9 bases between. The CDR3 coding sequence is TGTGCCAGCAGTTATGGGGGGCTGAACACTGAAGCTTTCTTT. The encoded protein is CASSYGGLNTEAFF.

This chain links TRBV7-9 with TRBJ1-3, with 9 bases lining up with TRBD1. Germline V lookup: CDR1 SEHNR, CDR2 FQNEAQ (reference sequence). V lost 8 bases to trimming and J lost 0 bases; unmatched junction nucleotides: 11. This CDR3 has 17 residues. CDR3 residues: CASSFASGQGSGNTIYF. DNA of the CDR3: TGTGCCAGCTCTTTTGCTTCGGGACAGGGCTCTGGAAACACCATATATTTT.

This clone was recorded once. V usage is TRBV6-5 and J usage is TRBJ2-7, with D perhaps matching TRBD2 (5 bases). This CDR3 contains 14 residues. V lost 0 bases and J 5 bases, leaving 11 bases between the germline ends. Germline V gene lookup returns CDR1 MNHEY and CDR2 SVGAGI. CDR3 DNA: TGTGCCAGCAGTTACTCAAGGGTCGGGGACGAGCAGTACTTC. Translation: CASSYSRVGDEQYF.

This clone was observed a few times. This rearrangement joins TRBV19 to TRBJ2-6; 7 nucleotides match TRBD1. The CDR3 contains 15 residues. V lost 5 bases and J lost 2; bases outside the gene matches: 3. Germline V gives CDR1 LNHDA, CDR2 SQIVND (reference sequence). CDR3 DNA sequence: TGTGCCAGTAGTCCAGACAGGGCTGGGGCCAACGTCCTGACTTTC. Translation gives CASSPDRAGANVLTF.

The CDR3 bases are TGTGCCAGCAGAACCCGGGACAGGGGAACTCAGCCCCAGCATTTT. Translated, it gives CASRTRDRGTQPQHF. The V call is TRBV6-6, the J call TRBJ1-5; 10 nucleotides agree with TRBD1. This CDR3 has 15 residues. CDR1 is MNHNY, CDR2 SVGAGI, per germline (reference sequence). Unmatched junction bases numbered 8, after V lost 6 bases and J lost 6 bases.